The following is a T cell receptor beta chain sequence with its context. The specificity of this receptor is unknown. It has no much larger one-base neighbor in the sample; base qualities were not kept. Library preparation used 5' RACE. The sequencer was an Illumina HiSeq 2500. A second PCR of roughly 6 to 11 cycles was performed with a sample-barcoded 5' primer and a J-beta primer mix. A template-switch 5' adaptor carrying 12 random nucleotides introduced a unique molecular identifier onto each TCR beta cDNA molecule. Each sample yielded at least 3 million CDR3-containing paired-end reads. The Mint cDNA synthesis kit, primed by a TRBC-specific oligonucleotide, was used to synthesize first-strand cDNA from all RNA. Following uracil-DNA glycosylase treatment, all cDNA underwent a first 18-cycle PCR with the universal primers M1SS and BC2_uni_R. The paper's data handling went like this. For normalization, 1 million high-quality reads were randomly selected from each sample, with every read carrying a distinct molecular identifier. Reads with shared molecular identifiers were discarded instead of being binned into consensus sequences. MiTCR, run with a Q25 quality threshold and the strictest error-elimination algorithm, handled CDR3 identification, clonotype clustering and error correction. A nonparametric unseen species model with Euler transformation was used to estimate lower-bound total TCR beta diversity. TCRdb cleaned the public reads at Q25 with fastp, built clones with MiXCR and kept in-frame beta chains. Every CDR3 protein is listed once, alongside the most common genes and DNA of its rows. The V and J calls were determined by TCRdb, not by the authors. Across this sample there are fewer than 800,000 distinct CDR3 sequences, with 20% to 25% seen only once. Jointly, the top ten make up roughly a tenth of the sample.

This sample was included in a study of blood T cells in healthy people across ages (dated by TCRdb to about 2015). Turning to the overall study: Template switching captured roughly one uniquely barcoded TCR beta cDNA molecule per two T cells in model experiments. The study measured age-related changes in TCR beta repertoire diversity using deep sequencing normalized with unique cDNA molecular identifiers. The donors were split into four age groups: young (average around 15 years), middle-aged (around 40), aged (62) and long-lived (approximately 89). Two additional independent replicas of 1 million unique cDNA reads from the same blood draw were analyzed for two donors (one aged 18 to 30 and one aged 80 or older).

The donors were some 39 Caucasian individuals from Russia, aged about 6 to 95 years, who were systemically healthy. Approximately 11 milliliters of peripheral blood were drawn from each donor into EDTA-treated Vacutainer tubes. Ficoll-Paque density-gradient centrifugation was used to isolate PBMCs, with at least 7 million obtained per sample. Total RNA was extracted from PBMCs with Trizol reagent, with at least 5 micrograms obtained per sample. For every donor, an aliquot of PBMCs went through flow cytometry to measure the percentages of naive CD45RAhigh/CD27high T cells. The study at large found these results: Because profiling used bulk unsorted PBMCs, naive and antigen-experienced compartments could not be compared conclusively. Because the CMV infection status of the donors was unknown, age-related changes in expanded clonotypes may potentially have been confounded. Compared with the aged group, the long-lived group had more naive CD4+ T cells, fewer expanded clones and increased TCR diversity, a pattern suggesting age selection. Total diversity estimates from one million sequenced T cells were considered lower bounds and underestimates. As age increased, observed TCR beta diversity per million T cells dropped in a roughly linear way, and a significant reduction was already evident by age 40. There was a strong correlation between observed TCR beta diversity and the percentage of naive T cells measured by flow cytometry.

Trimming leaves V shorter by 5 bases and J shorter by 4 bases, with the junction holding 10 bases beyond the gene matches. The CDR3, from cysteine to phenylalanine, totals 17 residues. The CDR3 DNA has 51 bases and is translated from base 1. Sequences SNHLY (CDR1) and FYNNEI (CDR2) are obtained from the germline V gene. These data were also reused for a study on T cells of mothers and their children. The second publication reports: Donors were nine systemically healthy Caucasian individuals: three mothers and their six children. cDNA synthesis used all of the extracted RNA, with around 1.5 ug of RNA in each 15 ul reaction. In the second PCR, sample barcodes and 2-4 random nucleotides were introduced via the M1S primer. Over 8.5 million TCR beta CDR3 reads came from each mother, compared with around 3 million reads from each child. In both related and unrelated pairs, thymic selection shapes the output of TCR recombination in a similar way, with inherited differences having only a minor effect. Normalized repertoire overlap was always slightly but never significantly higher in related than unrelated mother-child pairs. Persistent microchimeric T cell clones were not detected, at a sensitivity of about 100 clones per million clonotypes. In the study, deep NGS was used to compare the TCR beta repertoires of mothers and children, and features distinguishing related mother-child pairs from unrelated individuals were sought. The mean age was around 40 +/- 4 years for the mothers and about 10 +/- 4 years for the children. After adapters were ligated using NEBNext reagents, the libraries underwent 100+100 nt paired-end sequencing on an Illumina HiSeq 2000. To prevent cross-contamination, the mother and child libraries were prepared a month apart and were sequenced in separate runs. For each donor, between 500,000 and 2,000,000 distinct TCR beta clonotypes were identified. Naive TCR beta clonotypes were estimated from low-frequency clonotypes matched to each donor's FACS-determined naive share, without sorting.

Rearrangement joined TRBV2 to TRBJ2-2, and 10 junction bases match TRBD1. The sequencing sample was made of blood. This clonotype was obtained from a boy younger than 18 in good health. CDR3 protein: CASSSRDRGKGTGELFF. The nucleotide sequence is given as TGTGCCAGCAGTTCCCGGGACAGGGGAAAGGGCACCGGGGAGCTGTTTTTT.